Shown below are 23 T cell receptor beta chains from a single sample sequenced in a study of long-term antiretroviral therapy in people with HIV. Survey-level immunoSEQ v3.0 assays were run. Here immunoSEQ multiplex PCR was the method, and the copy in TCRdb shows in-frame clones only, minus some. The sample contains around 23,000 clones, approximately 80% of which appear only once. Source: unsorted PBMCs, taken 0.5 years before starting antiretroviral therapy. The source is a man aged 40-50 years with HIV.

The chain couples TRBV28 to TRBJ1-2; D unclear. Germline lookup yields CDR1 MDHEN and CDR2 SYDVKM. The ends were cut back, 5 bases at V and 2 bases at J, with 18 bases in the middle. CDR3 length equals 16 residues. CDR3 DNA: TGTGCCAGCAGTCTCCAGACCTGGGAGGTAAACTATGGCTACACCTTC. The encoded protein is CASSLQTWEVNYGYTF.

The count of this clone is one. V and J are TRBV5-1 and TRBJ2-5, with D hard to call. Germline V gives CDR1 SGHRS, CDR2 YFSETQ. Deletions cut 7 bases from V and 2 bases from J, with 3 bases between. The CDR3 has 10 residues. CDR3 residues: CASGQETQYF. CDR3 bases: TGCGCCAGCGGGCAAGAGACCCAGTACTTC.

V gene TRBV18 combines with J gene TRBJ1-5; 8 bases are shared with TRBD1. Trimming removed 6 bases from V and 6 bases from J; junction bases left unmatched: 4. The CDR3 covers 13 residues. Germline CDR1 and CDR2: KGHSH and LQKENI. The CDR3, as DNA: TGTGCCAGCTCTTCTGACAGGGGTCAGCCCCAGCATTTT. It specifies CASSSDRGQPQHF.

This chain uses TRBV5-1 with TRBJ1-3; the D is unclear. The V and J ends lost 3 bases and 2 bases respectively, with 15 bases between them. CDR3 length: 16 residues. Germline V gene lookup returns CDR1 SGHRS and CDR2 YFSETQ. The CDR3 protein is CASSSTGAGTGNTIYF. DNA of the CDR3: TGCGCCAGCAGCTCCACGGGAGCGGGAACTGGAAACACCATATATTTT.

CDR3 protein: CASSFYAGGSYEQYF. CDR3 coding DNA: TGTGCCAGCAGCTTCTACGCGGGGGGATCCTACGAGCAGTACTTC. This rearrangement joins TRBV7-3 to TRBJ2-7, with TRBD2 identical over 8 bases. Germline V lookup: CDR1 SGHTA, CDR2 FQGTGA. After removal of 3 bases from V and 1 base from J, the junction contained 5 bases not matched to a gene. The CDR3 runs to 15 residues.

This rearrangement joins TRBV13 to TRBJ2-2, with D tentatively TRBD1 (5 bases). CDR3 size: 16 residues. The germline gives CDR1 PRHDT, CDR2 FYEKMQ (reference sequence). V dropped 7 bases and J dropped 7 bases, with 22 bases sitting between them. CDR3 sequence (DNA): TGTGCCAGCACCGAACGAGTAGGACACAGTGTCGGGGAGCTGTTTTTT. Protein product: CASTERVGHSVGELFF.

Only a few counts were recorded for this clone. The chain joins TRBV21-1 to TRBJ1-5. TRBV21-1 is deemed a pseudogene. The CDR3 is made up of 14 amino acids. CDR3 in amino acids: CAHHGGLDGQPQHF. CDR3 DNA sequence: TGTGCCCATCACGGGGGGCTGGACGGGCAGCCCCAGCATTTT.

The J gene is TRBJ1-5, the V gene TRBV30; D not certain. Germline V gene lookup returns CDR1 GTSNPN and CDR2 SVGIG (reference sequence). This CDR3 has 14 amino acids. The V end lost 1 base, the J end lost 1 base, and 8 bases lay between the germline ends. This chain's CDR3 is CAWSEYRSNQPQHF. CDR3 bases: TGTGCCTGGAGTGAATACAGAAGCAATCAGCCCCAGCATTTT.

The V and J genes are TRBV5-1 and TRBJ1-4; maybe TRBD1 (6 bases). The germline CDR1 and CDR2 sequences are SGHRS and YFSETQ. With 0 bases removed from V and 8 bases from J, the gap between germline ends came to 14 bases. This CDR3 comprises 15 residues. CDR3 nucleotides: TGCGCCAGCAGCTTGGGGGGGGCTAATGGAGAAAAACTGTTTTTT. Encoded protein: CASSLGGANGEKLFF.

The chain is built from TRBV6-4 and TRBJ2-7; D uncertain. The germline V and J ends were trimmed by 0 bases and 5 bases, with 17 bases remaining between them. The CDR3 runs to 16 residues. Germline CDR1 reads MRHNA; CDR2 reads SNTAGT. CDR3 in amino acids: CASSDSTVRTADEQYF. The CDR3 nucleotides read TGTGCCAGCAGTGACTCAACGGTCCGAACGGCTGACGAGCAGTACTTC.

The genes are TRBV6-6 and TRBJ1-6; D is perhaps TRBD1 (6 bases). V lost 4 bases to trimming and J lost 10 bases, with 8 bases between them. From germline, CDR1 is MNHNY and CDR2 SVGAGI (reference sequence). The CDR3 extends over 12 amino acids. CDR3 residues: CASSSGDSPLHF. As DNA, the CDR3 is TGTGCCAGCAGTTCAGGGGACTCACCCCTCCACTTT.

CDR3 residues: CASSQVDGQGNQPQHF. CDR3 sequence (DNA): TGCGCCAGCAGCCAAGTGGACGGACAGGGCAATCAGCCCCAGCATTTT. The chain links TRBV4-1 to TRBJ1-5; 7 nucleotides align to TRBD1. CDR1 is MGHRA, CDR2 YSYEKL, per germline. J lost 2 bases, V lost 1 base, and 5 bases had no gene match. The CDR3 has 16 amino acids.

The rearrangement joins TRBV7-9 to TRBJ2-6; D assignment may be TRBD1 or TRBD2 (5 bases each). The V end lost 4 bases, the J end lost 0 bases, and 13 bases lay between the germline ends. The CDR3 totals 17 residues. Per the germline V gene, CDR1 is SEHNR and CDR2 is FQNEAQ (reference sequence). CDR3: CASSSYGGSSGANVLTF. The CDR3 DNA is TGTGCCAGCAGCTCATATGGGGGTAGCTCTGGGGCCAACGTCCTGACTTTC.

For the CDR3, the DNA is TGTGCCAGCAGGAGCCGGCCCACAGATACGCAGTATTTT. This translates into CASRSRPTDTQYF. The rearrangement links TRBV27 to TRBJ2-3; D is unresolved. Germline-derived CDR1 and CDR2 are MNHEY and SMNVEV (reference sequence). V gave up 6 bases and J gave up 2 bases, with 9 bases separating them. There are 13 residues in the CDR3.

V and J are TRBV7-2 and TRBJ1-6, with D unclear. CDR3 length: 16 residues. The V and J ends lost 2 bases and 7 bases respectively, with 15 bases between them. CDR1 and CDR2 from the germline V gene are SGHTA and FQGNSA. In DNA form, the CDR3 reads TGTGCCAGCAGCTTAATGGTAGGCACGGCGAATTCACCCCTCCACTTT. Its protein product is CASSLMVGTANSPLHF.

The V call is TRBV30, the J call TRBJ2-6; the D gene is possibly TRBD2 (5 bases). Germline V gives CDR1 GTSNPN, CDR2 SVGIG (reference sequence). The length of the CDR3 is 13 residues. Deletions cut 5 bases from V and 3 bases from J, with 8 bases between. The CDR3 here is CAWGRDGANVLTF. CDR3 coding DNA: TGTGCCTGGGGCCGGGATGGGGCCAACGTCCTGACTTTC.

This sequence joins TRBV19 and TRBJ1-5, with D possibly TRBD1 on 6 matching bases. CDR3 length: 14 amino acids. CDR1 and CDR2 (germline): LNHDA, SQIVND (reference sequence). The germline V and J ends were trimmed by 3 bases and 7 bases, with 13 bases remaining between them. CDR3 sequence reads: CASSMTGGGQPQHF. The CDR3 DNA reads as TGTGCCAGTAGTATGACGGGTGGGGGCCAGCCCCAGCATTTT.

Only one count was recorded for this clone. This chain links TRBV15 with TRBJ1-1, with 7 bases identical to TRBD1. Losses at the gene ends were 3 bases for V and 11 bases for J; bases not matched to a gene: 9. Germline CDR1 is LNHNV and CDR2 is YYDKDF (reference sequence). The CDR3 runs to 13 residues. Here the CDR3 DNA reads TGTGCCACCAGCAGTACAGGGGCCTCTGGGGCTTTCTTT. Translation gives CATSSTGASGAFF.

The V call is TRBV7-9, the J call TRBJ2-6; D not certain. This CDR3 comprises 13 residues. With 1 base removed from V and 3 bases from J, the gap between germline ends came to 1 base. From germline, CDR1 is SEHNR and CDR2 FQNEAQ (reference sequence). This CDR3 is CASSLDGANVLTF. CDR3 DNA: TGTGCCAGCAGCTTAGATGGGGCCAACGTCCTGACTTTC.

This clone was picked up a small number of times. V gene TRBV4-3 combines with J gene TRBJ1-2; tentative D call: TRBD1 (5 bases). Germline-derived CDR1 and CDR2 are LGHNA and YSLEER. This CDR3 region has 13 residues. Trimming pared 0 bases from V and 7 bases from J, leaving 9 bases between. CDR3: CASSQEWGGGYTF. DNA for the CDR3: TGCGCCAGCAGCCAAGAGTGGGGGGGTGGCTACACCTTC.

The rearrangement links TRBV19 to TRBJ1-5; the D gene is possibly TRBD1 (5 bases). CDR3 length: 16 amino acids. CDR1 is LNHDA, CDR2 SQIVND, per germline (reference sequence). V was shortened by 7 bases and J by 0 bases, with 16 bases between the two germline ends. In DNA form, the CDR3 reads TGTGCCAGTACTAGATTAGGGGTTTATAGCAATCAGCCCCAGCATTTT. Residues: CASTRLGVYSNQPQHF.

This chain uses TRBV11-2 with TRBJ2-7, with D tentatively TRBD1 (5 bases). Germline CDR1 SGHAT, CDR2 FQNNGV. CDR3 size: 15 residues. V lost 0 bases to trimming and J lost 4 bases, with 13 bases between them. The CDR3 is CASSLESTDSYEQYF. Here the CDR3 DNA reads TGTGCCAGCAGCTTAGAGTCCACCGACAGTTACGAGCAGTACTTC.

The J gene is TRBJ2-2, the V gene TRBV5-8; TRBD2 matches at 9 bases. Germline-derived CDR1 and CDR2 are SGHTS and YDEGEE. The CDR3 loop spans 16 amino acids. V lost 1 base, J lost 6 bases, and 7 bases stayed unmatched. CDR3 region: CASSLTLAGLAGELFF. The CDR3 DNA is TGTGCCAGCAGCTTGACCCTAGCGGGGCTTGCCGGGGAGCTGTTTTTT.